Reported below is one TCR beta chain. The antigen is not known. These data are taken from a study of graft-versus-host responses after intestinal transplantation. About the study: Grafts were multivisceral, liver-intestinal, or isolated intestinal. Every recipient underwent anti-thymocyte globulin induction, then tacrolimus and steroids for 3 to 4 years. Notes on the study in general: Allograft clonal ratios (graft-versus-host to host-versus-graft) were high in patients who had graft-donor T cell macrochimerism. Investigators detected GvH clones in recipient marrow, with some emerging earlier in ileum or blood.

The J segment lost 4 bases and the V segment lost 4 bases, leaving 3 bases of the junction unmatched. CDR3 size: 13 residues. The germline V gene encodes CDR1 SGHTS and CDR2 YDEGEE. TCRdb keeps only in-frame clones here, not all; method: immunoSEQ multiplex PCR. The top ten clones hold 0.9% to 1% of a sample with some 97,000 clones, roughly 90% of them seen once. The source was unstimulated CD4+ T cells sorted from spleen or lymph node cells, collected before transplant. V usage is TRBV5-8 and J usage is TRBJ1-1; 8 bases match TRBD1. The TCR originated in a human donor who was the organ donor for an intestinal transplant. The CDR3 reads CASSRTGTTEAFF. As DNA, the CDR3 is TGTGCCAGCAGCAGGACAGGGACCACTGAAGCTTTCTTT.